The present T cell receptor (beta chain) was sequenced within a study of OX40 agonist ivuxolimab in advanced cancers. Assay used: immunoSEQ multiplex PCR; TCRdb lists only in-frame clones, some missing. The sample lists fewer than 80,000 clones; 86% were seen once. In its sample, this clone was seen a few times. Germline CDR1 reads SNHLY; CDR2 reads FYNNEI. The CDR3 totals 13 residues. V was cut by 3 bases and J by 4 bases, with 9 bases left in between. Material: CD4+ or CD8+ T cells sorted from blood, obtained in a trial of the OX40 agonist ivuxolimab. This chain joins TRBV2 and TRBJ1-2, with D uncertain. The TCR was taken from an adult with an advanced solid tumor such as melanoma, head and neck, liver or kidney cancer. CDR3 in DNA: TGTGCCAGCAGTGATAGGGCTCCCTATGGCTACACCTTC. Amino acids: CASSDRAPYGYTF.